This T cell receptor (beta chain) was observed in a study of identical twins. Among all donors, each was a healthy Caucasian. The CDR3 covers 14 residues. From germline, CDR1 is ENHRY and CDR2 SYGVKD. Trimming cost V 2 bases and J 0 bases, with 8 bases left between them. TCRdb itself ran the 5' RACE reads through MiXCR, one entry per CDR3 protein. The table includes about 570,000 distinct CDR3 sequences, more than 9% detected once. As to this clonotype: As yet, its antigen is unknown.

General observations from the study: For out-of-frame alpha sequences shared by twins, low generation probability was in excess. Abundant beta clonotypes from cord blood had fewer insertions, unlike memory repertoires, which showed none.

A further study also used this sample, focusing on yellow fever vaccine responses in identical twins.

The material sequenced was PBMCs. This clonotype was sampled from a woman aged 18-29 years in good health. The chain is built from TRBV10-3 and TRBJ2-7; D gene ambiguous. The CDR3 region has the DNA TGTGCCATCAGTGAGCGGGCCAGCTCCTACGAGCAGTACTTC. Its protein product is CAISERASSYEQYF.